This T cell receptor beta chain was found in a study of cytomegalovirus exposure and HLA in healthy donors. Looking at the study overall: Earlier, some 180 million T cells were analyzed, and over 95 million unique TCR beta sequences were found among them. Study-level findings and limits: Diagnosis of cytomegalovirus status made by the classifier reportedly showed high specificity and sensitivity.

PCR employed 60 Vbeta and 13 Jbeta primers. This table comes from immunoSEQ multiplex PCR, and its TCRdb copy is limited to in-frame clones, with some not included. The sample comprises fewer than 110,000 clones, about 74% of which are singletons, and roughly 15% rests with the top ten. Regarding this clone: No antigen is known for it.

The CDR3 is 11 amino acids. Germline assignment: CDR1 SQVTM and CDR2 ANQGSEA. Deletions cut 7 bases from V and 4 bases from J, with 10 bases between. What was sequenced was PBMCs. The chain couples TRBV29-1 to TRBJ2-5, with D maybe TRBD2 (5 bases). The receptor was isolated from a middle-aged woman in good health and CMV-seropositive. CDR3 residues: CSAGLRETQYF. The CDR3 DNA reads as TGCAGCGCCGGACTTCGAGAGACCCAGTACTTC.